This passage covers 27 T cell receptor beta chains from one sample sequenced in a study of long-term antiretroviral therapy in people with HIV. The immunoSEQ assay was v3.0, run at survey level. Clones were sequenced by immunoSEQ multiplex PCR, and TCRdb holds only the in-frame ones, with some missing. The repertoire has about 28,000 clones, nearly 95% of them found once; the top ten carry over 9%. Sample: unsorted PBMCs, taken 6.2 years after starting antiretroviral therapy. These receptors originate from a man between 40 and 49 years old with HIV.

This sequence joins TRBV27 and TRBJ2-3, with D tentatively TRBD2 (5 bases). This CDR3 is built from 15 residues. Germline lookup yields CDR1 MNHEY and CDR2 SMNVEV (reference sequence). V shed 0 bases and J shed 7 bases, with 14 bases lying between them. In DNA, the CDR3 is TGTGCCAGCAGTTTATCGAACCCTAGCTTTAATACGCAGTATTTT. Protein product: CASSLSNPSFNTQYF.

The CDR3 protein is CASSDGPRRGYTF. DNA of the CDR3: TGTGCCAGCAGTGATGGGCCTCGTCGGGGCTACACCTTC. The chain combines TRBV6-5 with TRBJ1-2; D is uncertain. The V and J ends lost 5 bases and 8 bases respectively, with 15 bases between them. The CDR3 totals 13 residues. The germline V gene has CDR1 MNHEY and CDR2 SVGAGI.

The CDR3 nucleotides read TGTGCCAGCAGCGAGGGACTAGCGGCCGGGGAGCTGTTTTTT. Its protein is CASSEGLAAGELFF. This chain connects TRBV14 to TRBJ2-2; 11 bases match TRBD2. CDR1 is SGHDN and CDR2 is FVKESK in the germline V gene. CDR3 length: 14 amino acids. V gave up 5 bases and J gave up 6 bases; unmatched junction bases: 2.

J is TRBJ1-4 and V is TRBV29-1; D remains ambiguous. The CDR3 extends over 13 amino acids. V gave up 4 bases and J gave up 7 bases, with 13 bases separating them. Germline V CDR1 and CDR2: SQVTM, ANQGSEA. As DNA, the CDR3 is TGCAGCGTTGGGGCGGGTATGAGTGAAAAACTGTTTTTT. This codes for CSVGAGMSEKLFF.

The genes are TRBV9 and TRBJ1-6; TRBD1 matches 9 bases. Germline CDR1 is SGDLS and CDR2 is YYNGEE. The CDR3 runs 16 residues. V shed 4 bases, J shed 7 bases, and the junction held 9 bases outside the gene matches. The CDR3 nucleotides read TGTGCCAGCAGCCCAGTGCCGGGACAGGGCAATTCACCCCTCCACTTT. Its translation: CASSPVPGQGNSPLHF.

This clone occurred once. The chain combines TRBV10-3 with TRBJ1-4, with 7 bases lining up with TRBD1. The CDR3 is 15 residues long. From germline, CDR1 is ENHRY and CDR2 SYGVKD. V shed 8 bases, J shed 8 bases, and the junction held 14 bases outside the gene matches. The CDR3 DNA follows: TGTGCCATCTCCGAGTGGACAGGCGGGGGAGAAAAACTGTTTTTT. Encoded protein: CAISEWTGGGEKLFF.

This chain joins TRBV10-1 and TRBJ2-1; D possibly uses TRBD1 or TRBD2 (5 bases each). This CDR3 spans 16 amino acids. Trimming left V 3 bases short and J 1 base short, with 13 bases between. The germline CDR1 and CDR2 sequences are WNHNN and SYGVQD (reference sequence). The CDR3 DNA reads as TGCGCCAGCAGTGACACCGGGACGGCGTCCTACAATGAGCAGTTCTTC. Translated, it gives CASSDTGTASYNEQFF.

This sequence joins TRBV28 and TRBJ1-5; D is unclear. V was shortened by 6 bases and J by 1 base, with 7 bases between the two germline ends. This CDR3 is built from 13 residues. CDR1 and CDR2 (germline): MDHEN, SYDVKM. This CDR3 reads CASSPESNQPQHF. In nucleotides, the CDR3 is TGTGCCAGCAGCCCAGAGAGCAATCAGCCCCAGCATTTT.

The V and J genes are TRBV7-6 and TRBJ2-7; maybe TRBD2 (5 bases). This CDR3 has 14 amino acids. Germline values: CDR1 SGHVS, CDR2 FNYEAQ. With 0 bases removed from V and 7 bases from J, the gap between germline ends came to 13 bases. CDR3 residues: CASSLASARAEQYF. CDR3 nucleotides: TGTGCCAGCAGCTTAGCTAGCGCGAGAGCTGAGCAGTACTTC.

This clone was seen just once. This chain uses TRBV7-2 with TRBJ1-2, with D tentatively TRBD1 (6 bases). The CDR3 contains 14 residues. V lost 4 bases to trimming and J lost 8 bases, with 17 bases between them. The germline CDR1 and CDR2 sequences are SGHTA and FQGNSA. The CDR3 coding sequence is TGTGCCAGCAGCTCCCCGGATAACAGGGACGGCTACACCTTC. This translates into CASSSPDNRDGYTF.

V usage is TRBV10-3 and J usage is TRBJ2-1; the D gene is possibly TRBD2 (5 bases). The V end was cut by 9 bases, the J end by 0 bases, with 18 bases between. The V gene's germline CDR1 is ENHRY and CDR2 SYGVKD. The CDR3 spans 16 residues. The CDR3 spells CAISSLGDSSYNEQFF. The CDR3 DNA reads TGTGCCATTTCCTCCCTCGGGGATAGCTCCTACAATGAGCAGTTCTTC.

This chain joins TRBV5-4 and TRBJ2-7, with D possibly being TRBD2 (6 bases). The CDR3 is 15 amino acids. Germline loops: CDR1 SGHNT, CDR2 YYREEE (reference sequence). V was pared by 4 bases and J by 0 bases, with 14 bases between. The CDR3 spells CASSPEIADSYEQYF. The CDR3 DNA reads as TGTGCCAGCAGCCCCGAGATAGCGGACTCCTACGAGCAGTACTTC.

The V gene is TRBV7-3, the J gene TRBJ1-2; TRBD1 matches 8 bases. After removal of 5 bases from V and 6 bases from J, the junction contained 5 bases not matched to a gene. Germline V gives CDR1 SGHTA, CDR2 FQGTGA. The CDR3 covers 13 residues. The CDR3 region is CASSLGQANGYTF. Here the CDR3 DNA reads TGTGCCAGCAGCCTGGGACAGGCGAATGGCTACACCTTC. The whole variable domain, filled in from reference TRBV7-3 and TRBJ1-2, reads GAGVSQTPSNKVTEKGKYVELRCDPISGHTALYWYRQSLGQGPEFLIYFQGTGAADDSGLPNDRFFAVRPEGSVSTLKIQRTERGDSAVYLCASSLGQANGYTFGSGTRLTVV.

The rearrangement uses TRBV4-3 and TRBJ2-2; D ambiguous. V was trimmed by 0 bases and J by 7 bases, leaving 9 bases between them. This CDR3 contains 14 residues. Germline loops: CDR1 LGHNA, CDR2 YSLEER. The CDR3, as DNA: TGCGCCAGCAGCCAAGAAAAGGGAATCGGGGAGCTGTTTTTT. This gives the protein CASSQEKGIGELFF.

V gene TRBV9 combines with J gene TRBJ2-7; 9 bases align to TRBD2. CDR1 SGDLS and CDR2 YYNGEE come from the germline V gene. V lost 4 bases to trimming and J lost 5 bases; unmatched junction nucleotides: 13. There are 16 residues in the CDR3. The chain's CDR3 is CASSPGGIAGAHEQYF. The CDR3 bases are TGTGCCAGCAGCCCAGGGGGGATAGCGGGAGCCCACGAGCAGTACTTC.

This clone was seen just once. The chain links TRBV13 to TRBJ2-6, with TRBD1 identical over 8 bases. This CDR3 has 20 amino acids. CDR1 is PRHDT, CDR2 FYEKMQ, per germline (reference sequence). Trimming cost V 1 base and J 3 bases; bases outside gene matches: 14. The CDR3 DNA reads TGTGCCAGCAGCTTAGAACCCTTACGACAGGGGTTAGGTGGGGCCAACGTCCTGACTTTC. This sequence encodes CASSLEPLRQGLGGANVLTF.

The gene calls are TRBV5-4 and TRBJ2-6, with no clear D. The CDR3 extends over 18 amino acids. The germline gives CDR1 SGHNT, CDR2 YYREEE (reference sequence). V lost 4 bases to trimming and J lost 0 bases, with 17 bases between them. The CDR3 here is CASSGGVSTDSGANVLTF. CDR3 in DNA: TGTGCCAGCAGCGGCGGAGTCAGTACAGACTCTGGGGCCAACGTCCTGACTTTC.

The genes are TRBV18 and TRBJ2-3; possibly TRBD1 or TRBD2 for D (5 bases each). The V end was cut by 10 bases, the J end by 4 bases, with 15 bases between. This CDR3 contains 13 residues. The germline V gene has CDR1 KGHSH and CDR2 LQKENI. CDR3 sequence reads: CATTGRTSDTQYF. Written as DNA, the CDR3 is TGTGCCACCACAGGTCGGACTTCAGATACGCAGTATTTT.

CDR3 in DNA: TGTGCCTGGAGAGGGGAAACGAGGGAGCAGTACTTC. Protein sequence: CAWRGETREQYF. The chain carries TRBV30 and TRBJ2-7; TRBD1 is a possible D gene (5 bases). V shed 3 bases and J shed 7 bases, with 13 bases lying between them. The CDR3 is 12 residues long. Per the germline V gene, CDR1 is GTSNPN and CDR2 is SVGIG (reference sequence).

V usage is TRBV4-2 and J usage is TRBJ1-1; D gene unclear. The germline V gene encodes CDR1 LGHNA and CDR2 YNFKEQ. This CDR3 is 15 amino acids long. Trimming removed 4 bases at V and 3 bases at J, with 15 bases between. Written as DNA, the CDR3 is TGTGCCAGCAGCCCCCTAGAGAAGGGTGACACTGAAGCTTTCTTT. This codes for CASSPLEKGDTEAFF.

This chain joins TRBV6-1 and TRBJ1-5, with a weak D call TRBD1 (5 bases). CDR3 size: 15 residues. Germline CDR1 reads MNHNS; CDR2 reads SASEGT. V gave up 1 base and J gave up 1 base, with 8 bases separating them. The CDR3 reads CASSEGGASNQPQHF. As DNA, the CDR3 is TGTGCCAGCAGTGAAGGAGGGGCGAGCAATCAGCCCCAGCATTTT.

J is TRBJ2-7 and V is TRBV9, with D hard to call. CDR1 and CDR2 (germline): SGDLS, YYNGEE. V was clipped by 6 bases and J by 1 base, with 17 bases between them. The CDR3 spans 15 residues. The CDR3 here is CASTPSGIASYEQYF. CDR3 coding DNA: TGTGCCAGCACCCCTTCCGGTATAGCATCCTACGAGCAGTACTTC.

The CDR3 nucleotides are TGTGCCAGCAGCTTGGACCCTCCCCAGTCGAACACCGGGGAGCTGTTTTTT. This translates into CASSLDPPQSNTGELFF. V usage is TRBV7-2 and J usage is TRBJ2-2; D gene ambiguous. The CDR3 is made up of 17 amino acids. Germline V gene lookup returns CDR1 SGHTA and CDR2 FQGNSA. Trimming removed 3 bases from V and 0 bases from J, with 14 bases in between.

The chain combines TRBV19 with TRBJ1-5, with D possibly being TRBD1 (5 bases). Germline V gene data show CDR1 as LNHDA and CDR2 as SQIVND (reference sequence). The CDR3 is made up of 16 amino acids. V was shortened by 4 bases and J by 0 bases, with 13 bases between the two germline ends. CDR3 residues: CASSKPTVNSNQPQHF. CDR3 in DNA: TGTGCCAGTAGTAAACCGACAGTAAATAGCAATCAGCCCCAGCATTTT.

This chain links TRBV13 with TRBJ2-7; TRBD1 matches 10 bases. The junction had 5 bases not matched to a gene; V was cut back by 6 bases and J by 3 bases. The germline CDR1 and CDR2 sequences are PRHDT and FYEKMQ (reference sequence). The CDR3 consists of 14 residues. DNA for the CDR3: TGTGCCAGCAGTCTCGGACAGGGGGGCTACGAGCAGTACTTC. Translating it yields CASSLGQGGYEQYF.

The chain joins TRBV5-1 to TRBJ1-1, with D hard to call. Germline assignment: CDR1 SGHRS and CDR2 YFSETQ. The ends were cut back, 0 bases at V and 3 bases at J, with 6 bases in the middle. This CDR3 has 13 amino acids. The CDR3 nucleotides are TGCGCCAGCAGCTTGGCCGTGGACACTGAAGCTTTCTTT. Protein sequence: CASSLAVDTEAFF.

The rearrangement links TRBV29-1 to TRBJ2-4; 8 positions agree with TRBD1. CDR1 SQVTM and CDR2 ANQGSEA come from the germline V gene. V lost 4 bases and J lost 7; bases outside the gene matches: 6. The CDR3 contains 13 residues. CDR3 loop: CSVAGQAGNIQYF. CDR3 coding DNA: TGCAGCGTTGCGGGACAGGCAGGGAACATTCAGTACTTC.